These 28 T cell receptor beta chains originate from one sample sequenced in a study of molecular identifiers for immune sequencing clone quantification. TCRdb re-derived calls from the PCR reads in MiXCR, one entry per CDR3 protein. The data show over 300,000 distinct CDR3 sequences, with 24% seen just once and about 0.71% held by the top ten. The sequencing input was naive CD8+ T cells from blood, with Jurkat cell RNA spiked in. Noted subset: FACS-sorted CD8+CD4-CCR7+CD45RA+ naive T cells. Every receptor here comes from a human donor in good health. Some libraries in this study had Jurkat cell RNA spiked in.

This clonotype was counted many times. The chain uses TRBV12-3 or TRBV12-4 and TRBJ2-5, with 8 bases that match TRBD2. This CDR3 is 16 amino acids long. V lost 3 bases and J lost 3; bases outside the gene matches: 9. The CDR3 DNA follows: TGTGCCAGCAGTTTGAGCTTTGGGACTAGAAAAGAGACCCAGTACTTC. As protein: CASSLSFGTRKETQYF.

At least ten counts were recorded for this clonotype. V and J are TRBV5-4 and TRBJ2-4, with TRBD1 as a possible D gene (6 bases). Trimming cost V 10 bases and J 0 bases, with 17 bases left between them. Germline CDR1 reads SGHNT; CDR2 reads YYREEE (reference sequence). The CDR3 covers 15 residues. CDR3 amino acids: CAYRTVTLAKNIQYF. CDR3 sequence (DNA): TGTGCCTACCGGACAGTGACTCTAGCCAAAAACATTCAGTACTTC.

This chain uses TRBV11-2 with TRBJ2-6; TRBD1 agrees at 7 bases. V lost 5 bases and J lost 2; bases outside the gene matches: 9. This CDR3 has 17 residues. From germline, CDR1 is SGHAT and CDR2 FQNNGV. CDR3 protein: CASSAGQVAAGANVLTF. Written as DNA, the CDR3 is TGTGCCAGCAGCGCCGGACAGGTCGCCGCTGGGGCCAACGTCCTGACTTTC.

This chain links TRBV4-3 with TRBJ2-7, with TRBD2 matching 7 bases. This CDR3 has 15 residues. Germline loops: CDR1 LGHNA, CDR2 YSLEER. V lost 1 base to trimming and J lost 3 bases; unmatched junction nucleotides: 6. The CDR3 bases are TGCGCCAGCAGCCAAGGAGGGGCGGGGGACTACGAGCAGTACTTC. This gives the protein CASSQGGAGDYEQYF.

This clonotype was detected a few times. The rearrangement joins TRBV9 to TRBJ1-1; D unresolved. Germline CDR1 is SGDLS and CDR2 is YYNGEE. The CDR3 sequence is 14 residues long. The V end lost 0 bases, the J end lost 0 bases, and 6 bases lay between the germline ends. CDR3: CASSVGGVNTEAFF. In DNA, the CDR3 is TGTGCCAGCAGCGTAGGTGGGGTGAACACTGAAGCTTTCTTT.

The V and J genes are TRBV20-1 and TRBJ2-7; 9 bases are shared with TRBD2. V shed 2 bases, J shed 4 bases, and the junction held 12 bases outside the gene matches. The CDR3 has 16 amino acids. CDR1 DFQATT and CDR2 SNEGSKA come from the germline V gene (reference sequence). The CDR3 loop is CSARKGGRGTRYEQYF. The CDR3 DNA reads TGCAGTGCTAGAAAAGGCGGGAGGGGAACAAGGTACGAGCAGTACTTC.

This clonotype was counted only a few times. J is TRBJ2-3 and V is TRBV27; no clear D. The germline V and J ends were trimmed by 1 base and 1 base, with 9 bases remaining between them. The CDR3 has 15 residues. Germline values: CDR1 MNHEY, CDR2 SMNVEV (reference sequence). CDR3 loop: CASSLLSRGTDTQYF. CDR3 DNA sequence: TGTGCCAGCAGTTTATTGTCTCGAGGCACAGATACGCAGTATTTT.

The genes are TRBV10-2 and TRBJ1-1; TRBD1 agrees at 8 bases. Germline lookup yields CDR1 WSHSY and CDR2 SAAADI. The ends lost 0 bases at V and 5 bases at J; junction bases unmatched: 8. This CDR3 has 16 amino acids. CDR3 sequence: CASSESSGQAGTEAFF. CDR3 in DNA: TGCGCCAGCAGTGAGTCATCGGGACAGGCGGGTACTGAAGCTTTCTTT.

V gene TRBV27 combines with J gene TRBJ2-7; TRBD2 might be the D (6 bases). V was cut by 8 bases and J by 12 bases, with 26 bases left in between. CDR1 and CDR2 from the germline V gene are MNHEY and SMNVEV (reference sequence). The CDR3 has 14 amino acids. CDR3: CASRPRGPGYAPYF. Written as DNA, the CDR3 is TGTGCCAGCCGTCCGCGGGGCCCGGGTTACGCGCCGTACTTC.

This clonotype came up a few times. The chain combines TRBV20-1 with TRBJ2-3; the match to TRBD2 covers 9 bases. V lost 1 base, J lost 4 bases, and 3 bases stayed unmatched. Germline V gene data show CDR1 as DFQATT and CDR2 as SNEGSKA (reference sequence). The CDR3 runs 14 residues. The CDR3 DNA follows: TGCAGTGCTAGAGTTTGGACTAGCGCAGATACGCAGTATTTT. Amino acid sequence: CSARVWTSADTQYF.

This clonotype appeared many times. The genes are TRBV24-1 and TRBJ2-6, with no clear D. CDR1 is KGHDR, CDR2 SFDVKD, per germline. The CDR3 sequence is 17 residues long. V lost 3 bases and J lost 1, with 12 bases in between. This CDR3 is CATSDPRTASGANVLTF. The CDR3 DNA follows: TGTGCCACCAGTGATCCCCGGACGGCGTCTGGGGCCAACGTCCTGACTTTC.

In its sample, this clonotype was seen many times. This rearrangement joins TRBV30 to TRBJ1-1; maybe TRBD1 (6 bases). The germline gives CDR1 GTSNPN, CDR2 SVGIG (reference sequence). This CDR3 spans 13 amino acids. With 2 bases removed from V and 5 bases from J, the gap between germline ends came to 12 bases. The CDR3 protein is CAWSHGQTTEAFF. The CDR3 bases are TGTGCCTGGAGTCACGGACAGACAACTGAAGCTTTCTTT.

The chain employs TRBV13 and TRBJ2-3; TRBD2 might be the D (6 bases). V lost 4 bases to trimming and J lost 6 bases, with 20 bases between them. The CDR3 totals 16 residues. Germline assignment: CDR1 PRHDT and CDR2 FYEKMQ (reference sequence). The CDR3 sequence: CASSYGTGEAGDTQYF. Written as DNA, the CDR3 is TGTGCCAGCAGCTACGGGACGGGAGAGGCGGGTGATACGCAGTATTTT.

For this clonotype: A clone one base away is much larger, so this may be a read error. The chain carries TRBV13 and TRBJ2-5; perhaps TRBD2 as D (6 bases). CDR3 size: 16 residues. Germline V gene lookup returns CDR1 PRHDT and CDR2 FYEKMQ (reference sequence). Here the CDR3 reads CASSLGLALSQEPQYF. The CDR3 bases are TGTGCCAGCAGCTTAGGACTAGCTCTGAGCCAAGAGCCCCAGTACTTC.

This clonotype came up many times. The chain carries TRBV2 and TRBJ1-5; 10 nucleotides line up with TRBD1. Germline lookup yields CDR1 SNHLY and CDR2 FYNNEI. This CDR3 region has 18 residues. With V trimmed by 4 bases and J by 0 bases, 9 bases remained unmatched. In DNA form, the CDR3 reads TGTGCCAGCAGTGGGTCCAGGACAGGGGGGAGTAGCAATCAGCCCCAGCATTTT. Its protein product is CASSGSRTGGSSNQPQHF.

The V and J genes are TRBV4-3 and TRBJ2-7; 9 nucleotides align to TRBD1. In germline, CDR1 is LGHNA, CDR2 YSLEER. The V segment lost 0 bases and the J segment 2 bases; nucleotides outside the gene matches: 2. The CDR3 runs to 15 residues. The CDR3 here is CASSQEGQGAYEQYF. For the CDR3, the DNA is TGCGCCAGCAGCCAAGAGGGACAGGGAGCCTACGAGCAGTACTTC.

This clonotype occurred a few times. The V call is TRBV20-1, the J call TRBJ2-3, with 8 bases matching TRBD2. The CDR3 consists of 13 residues. CDR1 is DFQATT, CDR2 SNEGSKA, per germline (reference sequence). V shed 4 bases, J shed 5 bases, and the junction held 5 bases outside the gene matches. CDR3 residues: CSAIPGLGDTQYF. CDR3 coding DNA: TGCAGTGCTATCCCGGGACTAGGAGATACGCAGTATTTT.

This clonotype was seen a few times. V is TRBV27 and J is TRBJ1-5; D is perhaps TRBD1 (6 bases). The V gene lost 6 bases and the J gene lost 1 base, with 16 bases spanning the gap. Germline CDR1 and CDR2: MNHEY and SMNVEV (reference sequence). This CDR3 is 16 amino acids long. The CDR3 sequence is CASSLAGAWSNQPQHF. As DNA, the CDR3 is TGTGCCAGCAGCCTTGCAGGGGCCTGGAGCAATCAGCCCCAGCATTTT.

At least ten counts were recorded for this clonotype. The rearrangement links TRBV18 to TRBJ2-7; D unresolved. The CDR3 loop spans 13 amino acids. Germline CDR1 KGHSH, CDR2 LQKENI. Trimming left V 0 bases short and J 6 bases short, with 9 bases between. CDR3 DNA: TGTGCCAGCTCACCACCGTCTTCGGTCGAGCAGTACTTC. This sequence encodes CASSPPSSVEQYF.

The chain uses TRBV2 and TRBJ2-3; either TRBD1 or TRBD2 may fit D (5 bases each). The CDR3 contains 14 residues. The germline V gene has CDR1 SNHLY and CDR2 FYNNEI. V lost 3 bases and J 1 base, leaving 8 bases between the germline ends. The CDR3 here is CASSDGTGTDTQYF. In DNA, the CDR3 is TGTGCCAGCAGTGATGGGACGGGCACAGATACGCAGTATTTT.

This clonotype has just a few counts. V usage is TRBV2 and J usage is TRBJ2-7; 14 bases align to TRBD2. Germline lookup yields CDR1 SNHLY and CDR2 FYNNEI. V lost 6 bases to trimming and J lost 3 bases; unmatched junction nucleotides: 10. This CDR3 comprises 17 residues. CDR3 nucleotide sequence: TGTGCCAGCAGACCCGGGACTAGCGGGGGTACCAACTACGAGCAGTACTTC. Its protein product is CASRPGTSGGTNYEQYF.

This chain connects TRBV3-1 to TRBJ2-1, with 7 bases aligning to TRBD2. Germline V gene sequence: CDR1 LGHDT, CDR2 YNNKEL (reference sequence). The CDR3 runs to 14 residues. V was clipped by 1 base and J by 9 bases; unmatched bases: 6. CDR3 region: CASSQVAGVGEQFF. The CDR3 DNA reads as TGTGCCAGCAGCCAAGTGGCGGGAGTTGGTGAGCAGTTCTTC.

This clonotype turned up a few times. V usage is TRBV10-3 and J usage is TRBJ1-2; D might be TRBD1 (6 bases). CDR1 is ENHRY, CDR2 SYGVKD, per germline. V lost 3 bases, J lost 1 base, and 9 bases lay in between. This CDR3 region has 14 residues. The CDR3 sequence is CAISEQGGNYGYTF. The CDR3 nucleotides are TGTGCCATCAGTGAACAGGGAGGTAACTATGGCTACACCTTC.

This clonotype was detected many times. The chain couples TRBV27 to TRBJ2-5, with 10 bases fitting TRBD1. V shed 3 bases and J 5 bases; nucleotides not matched to a gene: 9. Germline CDR1 MNHEY, CDR2 SMNVEV (reference sequence). This CDR3 is built from 16 residues. Written as DNA, the CDR3 is TGTGCCAGCAGTTTGATTGGGACAGGGGCAACGGAGACCCAGTACTTC. Its translation: CASSLIGTGATETQYF.

Ten or more counts support this clonotype. This chain connects TRBV5-4 to TRBJ2-7, with 7 positions matching TRBD2. The CDR3 length is 16 residues. Germline trimming cut 4 bases from V and 0 bases from J; bases unmatched to any gene: 10. Germline V lookup: CDR1 SGHNT, CDR2 YYREEE (reference sequence). In nucleotides, the CDR3 is TGTGCCAGCAGCCTCGTGGGAGGGGCGTTCTCCTACGAGCAGTACTTC. Translating gives CASSLVGGAFSYEQYF.

Comment on this clonotype: The junction and the germline gene differ at one end; a read error may be behind it. This chain uses TRBV9 with TRBJ1-1; 7 nucleotides match TRBD1. Per germline, CDR1 SGDLS and CDR2 YYNGEE. This CDR3 has 16 residues. The CDR3, as DNA: TGTGCCGGCAGCCGGTTCGGACAGGACATGAACACTGAAGCTTTCTTT. Protein sequence: CAGSRFGQDMNTEAFF.

This clonotype was seen repeatedly, ten times or more. The chain is built from TRBV5-5 and TRBJ1-1; tentative D call: TRBD1 (6 bases). The CDR3 has 11 amino acids. Trimming shortened V by 3 bases and J by 8 bases, and 8 bases separated the two germline ends. Germline CDR1 reads SGHKS; CDR2 reads YYEKEE (reference sequence). This CDR3 is CASSWGTEAFF. The CDR3 bases are TGTGCCAGCAGCTGGGGGACAGAAGCTTTCTTT.

About this clonotype: A read error may be the cause here, since a much bigger clone is one base away. V gene TRBV2 combines with J gene TRBJ1-2, with D perhaps TRBD1 (6 bases). CDR1 is SNHLY, CDR2 FYNNEI, per germline. V shed 7 bases and J shed 3 bases, with 15 bases lying between them. This CDR3 has 14 amino acids. CDR3 region: CASTDGQSDYGYTF. CDR3 DNA sequence: TGTGCCAGCACTGACGGACAGTCGGACTATGGCTACACCTTC.